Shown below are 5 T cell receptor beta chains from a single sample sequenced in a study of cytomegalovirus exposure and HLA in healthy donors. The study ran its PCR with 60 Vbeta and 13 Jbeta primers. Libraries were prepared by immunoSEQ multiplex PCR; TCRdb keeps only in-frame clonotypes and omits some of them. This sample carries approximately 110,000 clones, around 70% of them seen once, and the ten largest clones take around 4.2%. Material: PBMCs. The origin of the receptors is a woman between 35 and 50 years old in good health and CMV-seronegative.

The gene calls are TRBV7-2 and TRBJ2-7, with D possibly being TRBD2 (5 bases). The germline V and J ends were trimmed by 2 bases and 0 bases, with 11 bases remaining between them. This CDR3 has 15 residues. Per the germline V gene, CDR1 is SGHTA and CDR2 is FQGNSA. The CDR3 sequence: CASSLRGHTSYEQYF. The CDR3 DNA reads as TGTGCCAGCAGCTTACGGGGTCACACCTCCTACGAGCAGTACTTC.

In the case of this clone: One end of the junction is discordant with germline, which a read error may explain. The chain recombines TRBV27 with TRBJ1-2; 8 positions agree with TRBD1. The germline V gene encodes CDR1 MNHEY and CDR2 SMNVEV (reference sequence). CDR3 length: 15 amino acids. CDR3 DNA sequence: TGTGCCAGCAGTTCCCACAGGGGGAATAACTATGGCTACTCCTTC. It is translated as CASSSHRGNNYGYSF.

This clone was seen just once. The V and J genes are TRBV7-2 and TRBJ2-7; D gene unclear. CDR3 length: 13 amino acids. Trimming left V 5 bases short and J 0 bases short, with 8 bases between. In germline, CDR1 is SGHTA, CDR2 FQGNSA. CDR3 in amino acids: CASSPISSYEQYF. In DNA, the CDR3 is TGTGCCAGCAGCCCCATTAGCTCCTACGAGCAGTACTTC. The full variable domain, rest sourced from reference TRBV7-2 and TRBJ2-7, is GAGVSQSPSNKVTEKGKDVELRCDPISGHTALYWYRQSLGQGLEFLIYFQGNSAPDKSGLPSDRFSAERTGGSVSTLTIQRTQQEDSAVYLCASSPISSYEQYFGPGTRLTVT.

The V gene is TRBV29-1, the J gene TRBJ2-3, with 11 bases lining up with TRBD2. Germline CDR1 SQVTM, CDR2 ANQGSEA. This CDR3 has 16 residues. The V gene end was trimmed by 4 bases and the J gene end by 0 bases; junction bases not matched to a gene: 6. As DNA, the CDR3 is TGCAGCGTTGCTAGCGGGGGGATTTCTAGCACAGATACGCAGTATTTT. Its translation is CSVASGGISSTDTQYF.

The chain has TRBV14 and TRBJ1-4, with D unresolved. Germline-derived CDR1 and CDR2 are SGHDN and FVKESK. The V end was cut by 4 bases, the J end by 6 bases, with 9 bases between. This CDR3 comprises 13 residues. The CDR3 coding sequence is TGTGCCAGCAGCCCGACACTGGATGAAAAACTGTTTTTT. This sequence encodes CASSPTLDEKLFF.